The 25 T cell receptor beta chains below all came from one sample that was sequenced in a study of T cell clonotyping in hematopoietic cell transplantation. Data came from immunoSEQ multiplex PCR; TCRdb stores just in-frame clones and leaves some out. The sample lists 10,000 to 15,000 clones; 85% to 95% were seen once. Sequenced sample: peripheral blood mononuclear cells. These receptors originate from a woman between 45 and 65 years old in good health. Some clones in this sample may be carry-over from other donors' samples.

This clone was observed a single time. The chain couples TRBV2 to TRBJ1-5; 7 nucleotides line up with TRBD1. The CDR3 contains 14 residues. V gave up 6 bases and J gave up 0 bases; unmatched junction bases: 2. Germline V lookup: CDR1 SNHLY, CDR2 FYNNEI. The CDR3: CASRWDSSNQPQHF. The CDR3 DNA reads TGTGCCAGCAGGTGGGACAGTAGCAATCAGCCCCAGCATTTT.

The chain combines TRBV4-3 with TRBJ1-2, with 9 bases aligning to TRBD1. V gave up 1 base and J gave up 7 bases; unmatched junction bases: 7. The CDR3 sequence is 15 residues long. Germline CDR1 is LGHNA and CDR2 is YSLEER. CDR3 sequence reads: CASSQGGGQGFGYTF. The CDR3 DNA follows: TGCGCCAGCAGCCAAGGCGGGGGACAGGGATTTGGCTACACCTTC.

The CDR3 loop reads CASSSPRQGQEGYTF. In DNA form, the CDR3 reads TGTGCCAGTAGTTCCCCCCGACAGGGGCAGGAAGGCTACACCTTC. The chain is built from TRBV19 and TRBJ1-2; 8 nucleotides align to TRBD1. This CDR3 comprises 15 residues. Losses at the gene ends were 5 bases for V and 8 bases for J; bases not matched to a gene: 13. Germline V gene lookup returns CDR1 LNHDA and CDR2 SQIVND (reference sequence).

This chain joins TRBV11-2 and TRBJ1-2; D is possibly TRBD1 (5 bases). The CDR3 has 15 amino acids. The germline gives CDR1 SGHAT, CDR2 FQNNGV. V dropped 3 bases and J dropped 3 bases, with 14 bases sitting between them. DNA of the CDR3: TGTGCCAGCAGCTTGGAAACAGGAGGATACTATGGCTACACCTTC. Its translation: CASSLETGGYYGYTF.

This rearrangement joins TRBV19 to TRBJ1-3, with D possibly TRBD1 on 5 matching bases. The germline gives CDR1 LNHDA, CDR2 SQIVND (reference sequence). The CDR3 runs to 15 residues. V lost 1 base to trimming and J lost 2 bases, with 9 bases between them. CDR3 residues: CASSIAWGPGNTIYF. The DNA of the CDR3 is TGTGCCAGTAGTATAGCTTGGGGACCTGGAAACACCATATATTTT.

This chain uses TRBV7-9 with TRBJ2-2; the D is unclear. The CDR3 consists of 14 residues. In germline, CDR1 is SEHNR, CDR2 FQNEAQ (reference sequence). V was trimmed by 5 bases and J by 0 bases, leaving 7 bases between them. The CDR3 sequence is CASSPRANTGELFF. In nucleotides, the CDR3 is TGTGCCAGCAGCCCCCGCGCGAACACCGGGGAGCTGTTTTTT.

This clone was counted a single time. CDR3 in amino acids: CASMEGGSEQFF. CDR3 bases: TGTGCCAGCATGGAGGGAGGCAGTGAGCAGTTCTTC. This chain joins TRBV28 and TRBJ2-1; TRBD2 is a possible D gene (6 bases). CDR1 and CDR2 from the germline V gene are MDHEN and SYDVKM. The germline V and J ends were trimmed by 7 bases and 9 bases, with 13 bases remaining between them. CDR3 length equals 12 residues. Looking up the rest from reference TRBV28 and TRBJ2-1 gives the full variable domain: DVKVTQSSRYLVKRTGEKVFLECVQDMDHENMFWYRQDPGLGLRLIYFSYDVKMKEKGDIPEGYSVSREKKERFSLILESASTNQTSMYLCASMEGGSEQFFGPGTRLTVL.

The gene calls are TRBV4-2 and TRBJ1-5, with 7 bases that match TRBD1. The V gene's germline CDR1 is LGHNA and CDR2 YNFKEQ. J lost 7 bases, V lost 0 bases, and 6 bases had no gene match. This CDR3 contains 15 residues. The CDR3 loop reads CASSQDRGHGQPQHF. As DNA, the CDR3 is TGTGCCAGCAGCCAAGATAGGGGGCACGGCCAGCCCCAGCATTTT.

This chain uses TRBV7-2 with TRBJ2-3, with D perhaps TRBD2 (6 bases). The CDR3 runs 15 residues. CDR1 SGHTA and CDR2 FQGNSA come from the germline V gene. V lost 0 bases to trimming and J lost 2 bases, with 9 bases between them. Here the CDR3 DNA reads TGTGCCAGCAGCTTAGCGGTAGCGGTCACAGATACGCAGTATTTT. Protein sequence: CASSLAVAVTDTQYF.

The chain links TRBV5-1 to TRBJ1-3; D is undetermined. V gave up 0 bases and J gave up 0 bases, with 13 bases separating them. Germline lookup yields CDR1 SGHRS and CDR2 YFSETQ. The CDR3 runs 17 residues. This chain's CDR3 is CASSLGGDPASGNTIYF. The CDR3 region has the DNA TGCGCCAGCAGCTTGGGAGGCGATCCCGCCTCTGGAAACACCATATATTTT. The full variable domain, rest sourced from reference TRBV5-1 and TRBJ1-3, is KAGVTQTPRYLIKTRGQQVTLSCSPISGHRSVSWYQQTPGQGLQFLFEYFSETQRNKGNFPGRFSGRQFSNSRSEMNVSTLELGDSALYLCASSLGGDPASGNTIYFGEGSWLTVV.

The chain combines TRBV5-6 with TRBJ1-2, with TRBD1 matching 8 bases. V was pared by 6 bases and J by 6 bases, with 10 bases of the junction left unmatched. Germline V CDR1 and CDR2: SGHDT, YYEEEE. The length of the CDR3 is 14 residues. This CDR3 is CASNSGTGAHGYTF. CDR3 coding DNA: TGTGCCAGCAACTCCGGGACAGGAGCGCATGGCTACACCTTC.

The chain couples TRBV9 to TRBJ2-7; either TRBD1 or TRBD2 may supply D (5 bases each). The ends were cut back, 1 base at V and 5 bases at J, with 13 bases in the middle. This CDR3 comprises 14 residues. Germline CDR1 SGDLS, CDR2 YYNGEE. The CDR3 DNA reads as TGTGCCAGCAGCGTAACCCCAGGGACCAACGAGCAGTACTTC. It translates to CASSVTPGTNEQYF. Complete variable domain (other parts from reference TRBV9 and TRBJ2-7): DSGVTQTPKHLITATGQRVTLRCSPRSGDLSVYWYQQSLDQGLQFLIQYYNGEERAKGNILERFSAQQFPDLHSELNLSSLELGDSALYFCASSVTPGTNEQYFGPGTRLTVT.

The V gene is TRBV28, the J gene TRBJ1-2; D gene unclear. The CDR3 is 13 residues long. V was pared by 5 bases and J by 8 bases, with 15 bases between. CDR1 is MDHEN, CDR2 SYDVKM, per germline. The CDR3 DNA reads as TGTGCCAGCAGTCCGACGGAGGCGAGGGGCTACACCTTC. Amino acids: CASSPTEARGYTF.

The sample holds a few counts of this clone. The gene calls are TRBV29-1 and TRBJ1-1; 7 nucleotides align to TRBD1. Trimming removed 5 bases from V and 0 bases from J; junction bases left unmatched: 9. The CDR3 runs to 15 residues. Germline loops: CDR1 SQVTM, CDR2 ANQGSEA. As DNA, the CDR3 is TGCAGCGTTTCTCCCGCCGACAGGGTGAACACTGAAGCTTTCTTT. It is translated as CSVSPADRVNTEAFF.

In this sample, this clone turned up a few times. This chain links TRBV6-5 with TRBJ1-4; D gene unclear. V was clipped by 0 bases and J by 4 bases, with 12 bases between them. This CDR3 comprises 16 residues. The germline V gene has CDR1 MNHEY and CDR2 SVGAGI. In nucleotides, the CDR3 is TGTGCCAGCAGTTACTCCCCGGTCGGGAATAATGAAAAACTGTTTTTT. The encoded protein is CASSYSPVGNNEKLFF.

The chain uses TRBV4-1 and TRBJ1-5; D not resolved. The ends were cut back, 4 bases at V and 0 bases at J, with 10 bases in the middle. CDR1 and CDR2 from the germline V gene are MGHRA and YSYEKL. The CDR3 is 15 amino acids. The CDR3 sequence is CASSPGIYSNQPQHF. In nucleotides, the CDR3 is TGCGCCAGCAGCCCCGGGATCTATAGCAATCAGCCCCAGCATTTT.

The gene calls are TRBV5-1 and TRBJ1-1; D possibly corresponds to TRBD1 (6 bases). Germline CDR1 and CDR2: SGHRS and YFSETQ. The CDR3 contains 16 residues. V was pared by 4 bases and J by 6 bases, with 22 bases between. The CDR3, as DNA: TGCGCCAGCAGCCCCACCGTGCAGGGGAGCTATGCTGAAGCTTTCTTT. It yields the protein CASSPTVQGSYAEAFF. The full variable domain, with the rest looked up from reference TRBV5-1 and TRBJ1-1, is KAGVTQTPRYLIKTRGQQVTLSCSPISGHRSVSWYQQTPGQGLQFLFEYFSETQRNKGNFPGRFSGRQFSNSRSEMNVSTLELGDSALYLCASSPTVQGSYAEAFFGQGTRLTVV.

V and J are TRBV6-6 and TRBJ2-7; D unresolved. CDR1 MNHNY and CDR2 SVGAGI come from the germline V gene (reference sequence). With 4 bases removed from V and 7 bases from J, the gap between germline ends came to 11 bases. There are 12 residues in the CDR3. CDR3 sequence reads: CASSLGQGEQYF. The DNA of the CDR3 is TGTGCCAGCAGTTTAGGCCAAGGGGAGCAGTACTTC.

The V gene is TRBV19, the J gene TRBJ2-5; 7 positions agree with TRBD2. Germline CDR1 and CDR2: LNHDA and SQIVND (reference sequence). This CDR3 region has 14 residues. V was pared by 4 bases and J by 5 bases, with 7 bases of the junction left unmatched. The CDR3 region is CASSKGPGRETQYF. For the CDR3, the DNA is TGTGCCAGTAGTAAGGGCCCCGGGAGGGAGACCCAGTACTTC.

The genes are TRBV7-6 and TRBJ2-6, with 9 positions matching TRBD1. In germline, CDR1 is SGHVS, CDR2 FNYEAQ. This CDR3 is built from 18 residues. V lost 0 bases and J lost 3; bases outside the gene matches: 6. The CDR3 nucleotides are TGTGCCAGCAGCTTAGCAGCCACAGGGGGCTATGGGGCCAACGTCCTGACTTTC. Translating gives CASSLAATGGYGANVLTF.

Comments on this clone: One end of the junction varies from germline; a read error may be responsible. The chain carries TRBV7-2 and TRBJ2-1; the D gene could be TRBD1 or TRBD2 (6 bases each). The CDR3 extends over 13 amino acids. Germline lookup yields CDR1 SGHTA and CDR2 FQGNSA. CDR3 loop: CASSVAWGAEQFF. The CDR3 DNA is TGTGCCAGCAGCGTAGCTTGGGGGGCTGAGCAGTTCTTC.

The chain has TRBV9 and TRBJ2-3, with 12 positions matching TRBD2. Trimming cost V 0 bases and J 5 bases; bases outside gene matches: 13. The CDR3 is 19 amino acids. CDR1 is SGDLS, CDR2 YYNGEE, per germline. Here the CDR3 DNA reads TGTGCCAGCAGCGTAGAGGGATCCGGGCTAGCGGGGGGGCAAGATACGCAGTATTTT. It translates to CASSVEGSGLAGGQDTQYF.

V usage is TRBV7-2 and J usage is TRBJ2-1; 13 positions match TRBD2. This CDR3 region has 16 residues. J gave up 3 bases and V 5 bases, and 4 bases lay outside the gene matches. From germline, CDR1 is SGHTA and CDR2 FQGNSA. In DNA form, the CDR3 reads TGTGCCAGCAGCAGACTAGCGGGGGGCAACTACAATGAGCAGTTCTTC. Amino acids: CASSRLAGGNYNEQFF.

The chain links TRBV5-1 to TRBJ2-5; 9 bases match TRBD1. The V and J ends lost 4 bases and 3 bases, in that order; junction bases with no gene match: 10. The CDR3 is 16 amino acids. Looked up from germline, CDR1 is SGHRS and CDR2 is YFSETQ. The CDR3 protein is CASSRAAGTGKETQYF. In DNA form, the CDR3 reads TGCGCCAGCAGCCGGGCGGCCGGGACAGGGAAAGAGACCCAGTACTTC.

This sequence joins TRBV5-6 and TRBJ1-1; TRBD1 aligns across 8 bases. J gave up 6 bases and V 4 bases, and 8 bases lay outside the gene matches. This CDR3 has 14 residues. Germline assignment: CDR1 SGHDT and CDR2 YYEEEE. CDR3 coding DNA: TGTGCCAGCAGCCGAGGGACAGGAGGGGCTGAAGCTTTCTTT. Amino acid sequence: CASSRGTGGAEAFF.